These 7 T cell receptor beta chains came from one sample sequenced in a study of PD-1 blockade in classical Hodgkin lymphoma. Measured with immunoSEQ multiplex PCR; TCRdb has only the in-frame clones, and not every one. The sample carries nearly 20,000 clones, approximately 80% recorded once. Time point of the sample: cycle 4 day 1 (C4D1), after five to seven weeks of nivolumab. Every patient was affected by relapse after autologous stem cell transplantation, while exposure to brentuximab vedotin was not uniform. Sample: peripheral blood mononuclear cells (PBMCs), taken before the fourth cycle of nivolumab. Every receptor here comes from a human donor with classical Hodgkin lymphoma.

The CDR3 region has the DNA TGTGCCAGCTCACCACCCAACGTAGGCAGGGGGTACCAAGAGACCCAGTACTTC. Protein sequence: CASSPPNVGRGYQETQYF. V is TRBV18 and J is TRBJ2-5; TRBD1 agrees at 7 bases. This CDR3 contains 18 residues. After removal of 0 bases from V and 0 bases from J, the junction contained 10 bases not matched to a gene. Germline-derived CDR1 and CDR2 are KGHSH and LQKENI.

This clone was picked up one time. DNA of the CDR3: TGCGCCAGCAGCTCAATACTAGCGGGAGGTAAAGATACGCAGTATTTT. Its translation is CASSSILAGGKDTQYF. V usage is TRBV5-1 and J usage is TRBJ2-3; 12 nucleotides align to TRBD2. The CDR3 extends over 16 amino acids. Trimming removed 3 bases from V and 5 bases from J; junction bases left unmatched: 7. Looked up from germline, CDR1 is SGHRS and CDR2 is YFSETQ.

The CDR3 loop reads CASDTGATDTQYF. CDR3 DNA: TGTGCCAGCGACACAGGGGCCACAGATACGCAGTATTTT. The chain employs TRBV6-1 and TRBJ2-3, with 7 bases matching TRBD1. The CDR3 runs 13 residues. Germline CDR1 MNHNS, CDR2 SASEGT. The V and J ends lost 8 bases and 2 bases, in that order; junction bases with no gene match: 4.

V usage is TRBV5-1 and J usage is TRBJ1-3, with TRBD1 matching over 9 bases. The junction had 5 bases not matched to a gene; V was cut back by 5 bases and J by 2 bases. Germline CDR1 and CDR2: SGHRS and YFSETQ. The CDR3 contains 15 residues. CDR3 loop: CASRGQGGAGNTIYF. CDR3 DNA: TGCGCCAGCAGGGGACAGGGAGGAGCTGGAAACACCATATATTTT.

The chain links TRBV27 to TRBJ1-4; D is unclear. Germline V gives CDR1 MNHEY, CDR2 SMNVEV (reference sequence). V was trimmed by 6 bases and J by 3 bases, leaving 2 bases between them. This CDR3 is 11 amino acids long. The CDR3 reads CASRSNEKLFF. As DNA, the CDR3 is TGTGCCAGCAGGTCTAATGAAAAACTGTTTTTT.

V is TRBV9 and J is TRBJ2-1, with TRBD2 matching over 8 bases. Trimming removed 4 bases from V and 10 bases from J; junction bases left unmatched: 13. The germline gives CDR1 SGDLS, CDR2 YYNGEE. The CDR3 covers 15 residues. The CDR3 here is CASSPGTRPNSEQFF. For the CDR3, the DNA is TGTGCCAGCAGCCCGGGGACTAGACCCAATTCCGAGCAGTTCTTC.

This chain joins TRBV7-2 and TRBJ2-5; 8 bases fit TRBD1. The trim removed 3 bases at V and 3 bases at J, leaving 3 bases unmatched. The V gene's germline CDR1 is SGHTA and CDR2 FQGNSA. The CDR3 loop spans 14 amino acids. This CDR3 reads CASSFWTGKETQYF. The CDR3 DNA reads as TGTGCCAGCAGCTTTTGGACAGGGAAAGAGACCCAGTACTTC.